The clone carrying this T cell receptor (beta chain) was observed once. The antigen remains unidentified. This record comes from a study of vaccination and CD4 T cells after COVID-19. An Oncomine TCR Beta short-read assay was used to sequence the DNA from cultured CD4+ T cells. TCRdb analysed the PCR reads with MiXCR anew, one entry per CDR3 protein. In the table there are approximately 14,000 distinct CDR3 sequences, about 53% of which are singletons. The CDR3 totals 14 residues. V lost 5 bases and J lost 1, with 11 bases in between. The germline gives CDR1 SGHNT, CDR2 YENEEA. Treatment here: approximately nine-day PBMC culture with coronavirus spike peptide pools or control peptides (ViraFEST assay).

The source is a human donor who had recovered from COVID-19. This chain joins TRBV11-3 and TRBJ2-5, with no clear D. This material consisted of CD4+ T cells from blood, cultured in vitro, taken before SARS-CoV-2 vaccination. CDR3 sequence: CASSPVRSQETQYF. The DNA for the CDR3 is TGTGCCAGCAGCCCCGTCAGGTCCCAAGAGACCCAGTACTTC.